This TCR beta chain came from a study of technical replicates of blood from a few donors. Libraries were prepared by immunoSEQ multiplex PCR; TCRdb keeps only in-frame clonotypes and omits some of them. The sample contains about 60,000 clones, 87% of which appear only once. Germline V gene lookup returns CDR1 LGHNT and CDR2 FRNRAP. Trimming took 6 bases from V and 7 from J, leaving 10 bases between them. This CDR3 comprises 11 residues. V is TRBV12-5 and J is TRBJ2-7; D remains unclear. The sample was PBMCs. This clonotype was obtained from a human donor in good health. Some clones in this sample may be carry-over from other donors' samples. The CDR3 nucleotides read TGTGCTAGTGGAGGCCCGGGTGAGCAGTACTTC. This gives the protein CASGGPGEQYF.